This T cell receptor (beta chain) was profiled in a study of neurological immune-mediated disorders. CD4+ or CD8+ T cells at a count of some 1 million served as input for the sorted libraries. CDR1 is SGHRS, CDR2 YFSETQ, per germline. V dropped 4 bases and J dropped 1; count of bases not matched to a gene: 3. The CDR3 has 16 residues. TCRdb called the 5' RACE reads again in MiXCR, with one record for every CDR3 protein. Of roughly 44,000 distinct CDR3 sequences listed, 6% to 7% are singletons. Sequenced material: CD4+ T cells from blood. This TCR derives from a middle-aged woman in good health. The chain links TRBV5-1 to TRBJ2-6; 9 bases align to TRBD1. The CDR3 protein is CASSGGTGSGANVLTF. The CDR3 nucleotides are TGCGCCAGCAGCGGAGGGACAGGGTCTGGGGCCAACGTCCTGACTTTC.